Sequencing of this T cell receptor (beta chain) was carried out in a study of T cells in Graves' hyperthyroidism and ophthalmopathy. It was RNA transcripts that yielded the amplified TCR beta CDR3 regions. The study used the HTBI primer set for a first-round RT-PCR of the TCR CDR3. TCRdb reprocessed the multiplex PCR reads via MiXCR and lists one record per CDR3 protein. The sample yields some 360,000 distinct CDR3 sequences, approximately 13% seen once. This clonotype appeared many times. The ends were cut back, 6 bases at V and 6 bases at J, with 21 bases in the middle. The CDR3 spans 16 residues. The chain employs TRBV12-3 or TRBV12-4 and TRBJ2-4; possible D gene TRBD1, 7 bases. The sequence was collected from a woman aged 60-75 years with Graves' hyperthyroidism. Sequencing was performed on blood. In nucleotides, the CDR3 is TGTGCCAGCAGCTCCCCTGGAGGGGGCGCGGGAAACATTCAGTACTTC. Its protein product is CASSSPGGGAGNIQYF.